The rows below give T cell receptor beta chains drawn from one sample of a study of shared clonotypes between healthy human individuals. Profiling relied on immunoSEQ multiplex PCR, and the TCRdb table lists in-frame clones only, not all of them. Of about 1.1 million clones listed, approximately 75% were seen once; the top ten hold roughly 0.82%. The sample consisted of memory CD4+ T cells from PBMCs. The receptors originated from a man aged 18-30 years in good health. Some clones in this sample may be carry-over from other donors' samples. The conserved cysteine and the conserved F or W are not part of the CDR3 here. Clone size is stated in some rows and not others, as once, few, many or a class when expanded.

v_gene,len,j_gene,abundance,CDR3aa
TRBV16,11,TRBJ1-2,once,ASSPAVEGGYT
TRBV30,16,TRBJ2-2,-,ACSGSGFWNSGSWELF
TRBV2,12,TRBJ1-5,-,ASSLQGTAQPQH
TRBV30,9,TRBJ1-1,-,AWSVKPEAF
TRBV18,14,TRBJ1-4,-,ASSLLGQGEGEKLF
TRBV5-1,13,TRBJ2-5,-,ASSSGLARKETQY
TRBV28,17,TRBJ2-2,-,ASSLFAVWGKINTGELF
TRBV30,14,TRBJ1-2,-,AWSNSWDRAFYGYT
TRBV7-2,12,TRBJ2-3,-,ASSLTGGGDTQY
TRBV6-5,14,TRBJ1-2,few,ASSYSSRQGGYGYT
TRBV28,13,TRBJ1-6,-,ASRGQGSYNSPLH
TRBV7-9,9,TRBJ2-7,-,ASSRSYEQY
TRBV4-1,15,TRBJ1-3,-,ASSQAPLSGDGNTIY
TRBV5-5,12,TRBJ1-1,few,ASSQTPRNTEAF
TRBV6-5,10,TRBJ2-1,-,ASSYGTGVLF
TRBV5-3,12,TRBJ1-4,-,ASSDYGYNEKLF
TRBV19,13,TRBJ2-3,-,ASSRGQSGTDTQY